The following is a TCR beta chain sequence with its context. The antigen remains unidentified. The CDR3 totals 16 residues. Per the germline V gene, CDR1 is SGHAT and CDR2 is FQNNGV. The V and J ends lost 7 bases and 2 bases respectively, with 17 bases between them. The data derive from a study of cytomegalovirus exposure and HLA in healthy donors. Study results and caveats: The HLA-A and HLA-B alleles of most subjects were reportedly predicted accurately from TCR beta sequences. A list of around 150 TCR beta chains associated with cytomegalovirus was given. Rates of TCR association differed by HLA locus in a later analysis, with DRB1 highest and HLA-C lowest.

Primers for the PCR totalled 60 Vbeta and 13 Jbeta. TCRdb's copy holds only in-frame clones and misses some; the assay was immunoSEQ multiplex PCR. The sample includes 75,000 to 80,000 clones, about four fifths seen only once; the top ten take over 10%. This chain uses TRBV11-2 with TRBJ2-2, with D maybe TRBD1 (7 bases). Sequencing input: PBMCs. The TCR comes from a male donor in good health and CMV-seropositive. The CDR3 loop is CASTFGQGGNTGELFF. In DNA, the CDR3 is TGTGCCAGCACCTTCGGGCAGGGGGGAAACACCGGGGAGCTGTTTTTT.